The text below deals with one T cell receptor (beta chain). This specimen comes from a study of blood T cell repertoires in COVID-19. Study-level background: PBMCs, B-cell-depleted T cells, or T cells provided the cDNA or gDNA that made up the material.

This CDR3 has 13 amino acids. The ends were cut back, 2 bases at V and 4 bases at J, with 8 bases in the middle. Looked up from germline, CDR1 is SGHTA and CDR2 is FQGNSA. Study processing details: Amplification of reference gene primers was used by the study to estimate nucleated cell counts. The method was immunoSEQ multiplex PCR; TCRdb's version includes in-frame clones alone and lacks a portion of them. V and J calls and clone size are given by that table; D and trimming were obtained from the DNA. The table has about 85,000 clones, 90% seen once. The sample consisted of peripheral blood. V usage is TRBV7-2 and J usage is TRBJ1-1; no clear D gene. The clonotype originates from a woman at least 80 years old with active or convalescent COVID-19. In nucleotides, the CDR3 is TGTGCCAGCAGCTTAACGACGGGCACTGAAGCTTTCTTT. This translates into CASSLTTGTEAFF.